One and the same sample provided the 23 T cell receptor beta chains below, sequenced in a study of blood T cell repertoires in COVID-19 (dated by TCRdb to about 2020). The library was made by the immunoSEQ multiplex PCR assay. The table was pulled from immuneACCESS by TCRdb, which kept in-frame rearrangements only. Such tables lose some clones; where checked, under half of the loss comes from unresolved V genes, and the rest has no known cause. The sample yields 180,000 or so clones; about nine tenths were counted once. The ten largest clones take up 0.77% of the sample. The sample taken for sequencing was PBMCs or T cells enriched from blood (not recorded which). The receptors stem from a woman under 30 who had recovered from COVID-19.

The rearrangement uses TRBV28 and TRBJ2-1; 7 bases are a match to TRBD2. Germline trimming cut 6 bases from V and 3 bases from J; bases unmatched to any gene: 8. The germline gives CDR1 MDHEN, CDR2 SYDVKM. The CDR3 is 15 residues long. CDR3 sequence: CASSAGTKLYNEQFF. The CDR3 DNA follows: TGTGCCAGCAGCGCTGGGACTAAGCTCTACAATGAGCAGTTCTTC.

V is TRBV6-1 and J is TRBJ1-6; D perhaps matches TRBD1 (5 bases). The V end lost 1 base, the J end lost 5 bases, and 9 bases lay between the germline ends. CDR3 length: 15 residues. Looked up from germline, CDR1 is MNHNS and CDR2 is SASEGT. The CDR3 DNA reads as TGTGCCAGCAGTGAAGGACAGCCAAATAATTCACCCCTCCACTTT. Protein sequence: CASSEGQPNNSPLHF.

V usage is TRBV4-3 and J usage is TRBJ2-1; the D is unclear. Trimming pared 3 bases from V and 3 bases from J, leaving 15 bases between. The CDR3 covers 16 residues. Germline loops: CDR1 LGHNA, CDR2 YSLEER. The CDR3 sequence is CASSQMLGGDYNEQFF. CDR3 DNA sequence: TGCGCCAGCAGCCAGATGCTAGGCGGAGACTACAATGAGCAGTTCTTC.

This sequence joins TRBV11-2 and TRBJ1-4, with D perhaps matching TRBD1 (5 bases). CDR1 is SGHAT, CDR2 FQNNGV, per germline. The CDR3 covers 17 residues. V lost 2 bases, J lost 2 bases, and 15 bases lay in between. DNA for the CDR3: TGTGCCAGCAGCTTATTAGGGGTTCCTATTACTAATGAAAAACTGTTTTTT. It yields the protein CASSLLGVPITNEKLFF.

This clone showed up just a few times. CDR3 protein: CASSQDEQGAPYGYTF. CDR3 nucleotides: TGCGCCAGCAGCCAAGATGAACAGGGGGCACCTTATGGCTACACCTTC. The V call is TRBV4-1, the J call TRBJ1-2; 9 positions agree with TRBD1. Looked up from germline, CDR1 is MGHRA and CDR2 is YSYEKL. V shed 0 bases and J 5 bases; nucleotides not matched to a gene: 7. The CDR3 runs to 16 residues.

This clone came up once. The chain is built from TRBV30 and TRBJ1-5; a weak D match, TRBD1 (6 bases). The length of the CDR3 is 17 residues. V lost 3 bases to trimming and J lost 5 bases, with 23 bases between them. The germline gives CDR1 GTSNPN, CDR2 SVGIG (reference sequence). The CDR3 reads CAWRGSTGHLRDQPQHF. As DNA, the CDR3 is TGTGCCTGGAGGGGAAGCACGGGACATCTCCGGGATCAGCCCCAGCATTTT. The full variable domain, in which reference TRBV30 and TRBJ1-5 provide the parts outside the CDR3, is SQTIHQWPATLVQPVGSPLSLECTVEGTSNPNLYWYRQAAGRGLQLLFYSVGIGQISSEVPQNLSASRPQDRQFILSSKKLLLSDSGFYLCAWRGSTGHLRDQPQHFGDGTRLSIL.

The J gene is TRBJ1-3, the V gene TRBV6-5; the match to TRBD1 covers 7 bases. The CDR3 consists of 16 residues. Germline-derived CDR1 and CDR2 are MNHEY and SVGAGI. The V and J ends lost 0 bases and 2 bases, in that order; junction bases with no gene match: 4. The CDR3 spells CASSYSQGYAGNTIYF. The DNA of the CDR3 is TGTGCCAGCAGTTACTCACAGGGGTACGCTGGAAACACCATATATTTT.

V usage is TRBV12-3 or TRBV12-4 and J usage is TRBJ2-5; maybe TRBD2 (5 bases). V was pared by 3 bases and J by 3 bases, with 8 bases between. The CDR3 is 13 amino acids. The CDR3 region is CASSFRREETQYF. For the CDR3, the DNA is TGTGCCAGCAGTTTCCGGCGGGAAGAGACCCAGTACTTC.

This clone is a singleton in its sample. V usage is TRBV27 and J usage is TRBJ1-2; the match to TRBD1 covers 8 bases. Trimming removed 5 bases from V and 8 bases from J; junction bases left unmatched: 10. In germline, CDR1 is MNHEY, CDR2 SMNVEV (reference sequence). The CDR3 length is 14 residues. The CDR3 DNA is TGTGCCAGCAGTCCCGCGGACAGGGAAGGGGGCTACACCTTC. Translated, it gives CASSPADREGGYTF.

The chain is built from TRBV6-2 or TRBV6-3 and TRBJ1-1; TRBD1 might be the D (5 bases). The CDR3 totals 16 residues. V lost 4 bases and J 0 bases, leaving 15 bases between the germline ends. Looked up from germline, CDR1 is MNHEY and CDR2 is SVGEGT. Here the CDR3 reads CASSSLKGLMNTEAFF. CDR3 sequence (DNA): TGTGCCAGCAGTTCCCTGAAGGGACTCATGAACACTGAAGCTTTCTTT.

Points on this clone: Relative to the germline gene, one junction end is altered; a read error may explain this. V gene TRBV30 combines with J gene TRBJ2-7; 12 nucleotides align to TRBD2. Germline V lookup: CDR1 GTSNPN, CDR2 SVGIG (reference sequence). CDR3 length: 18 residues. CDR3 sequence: CAWSVIRTSGTSSHEQYF. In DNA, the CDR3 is TGTGCCTGGAGTGTAATTAGGACTAGCGGGACCTCCTCCCACGAGCAGTACTTC.

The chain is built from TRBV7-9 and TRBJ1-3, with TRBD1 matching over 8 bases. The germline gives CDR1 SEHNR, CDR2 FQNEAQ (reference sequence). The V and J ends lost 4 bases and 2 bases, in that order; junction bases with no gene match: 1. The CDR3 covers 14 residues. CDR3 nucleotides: TGTGCCAGCAGCTCGGACAGGGCTGGAAACACCATATATTTT. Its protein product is CASSSDRAGNTIYF.

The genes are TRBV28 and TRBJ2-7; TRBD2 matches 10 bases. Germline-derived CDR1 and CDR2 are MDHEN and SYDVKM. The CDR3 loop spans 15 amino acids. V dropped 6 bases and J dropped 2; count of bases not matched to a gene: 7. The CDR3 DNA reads TGTGCCAGCAGCTTCTGGACTAGCGGTACCTACGAGCAGTACTTC. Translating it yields CASSFWTSGTYEQYF. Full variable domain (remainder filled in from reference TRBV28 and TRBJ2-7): DVKVTQSSRYLVKRTGEKVFLECVQDMDHENMFWYRQDPGLGLRLIYFSYDVKMKEKGDIPEGYSVSREKKERFSLILESASTNQTSMYLCASSFWTSGTYEQYFGPGTRLTVT.

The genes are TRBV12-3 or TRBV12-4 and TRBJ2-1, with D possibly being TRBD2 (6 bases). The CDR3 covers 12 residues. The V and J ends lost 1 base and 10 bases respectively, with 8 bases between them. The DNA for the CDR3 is TGTGCCAGCAGTTTAGGGGGAGGAGAGCAGTTCTTC. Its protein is CASSLGGGEQFF.

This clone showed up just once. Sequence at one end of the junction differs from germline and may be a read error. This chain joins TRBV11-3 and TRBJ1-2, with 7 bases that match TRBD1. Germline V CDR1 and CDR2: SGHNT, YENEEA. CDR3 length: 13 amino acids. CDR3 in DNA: TGTGCCAGCAGCTTAAACCCGGGACAGACCCTCGTCTTC. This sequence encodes CASSLNPGQTLVF.

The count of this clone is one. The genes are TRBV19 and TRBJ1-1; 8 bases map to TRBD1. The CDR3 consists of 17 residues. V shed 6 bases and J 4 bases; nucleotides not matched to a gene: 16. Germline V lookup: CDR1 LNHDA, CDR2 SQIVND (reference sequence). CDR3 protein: CASSRQGLAEVRTEAFF. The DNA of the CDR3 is TGTGCCAGTAGCCGACAGGGGCTTGCTGAGGTGCGCACTGAAGCTTTCTTT.

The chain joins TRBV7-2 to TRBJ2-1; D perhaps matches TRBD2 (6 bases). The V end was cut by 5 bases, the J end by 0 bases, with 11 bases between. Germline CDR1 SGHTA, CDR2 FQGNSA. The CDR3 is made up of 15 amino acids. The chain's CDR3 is CASSVLAASYNEQFF. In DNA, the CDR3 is TGTGCCAGCAGCGTCTTAGCGGCCTCCTACAATGAGCAGTTCTTC.

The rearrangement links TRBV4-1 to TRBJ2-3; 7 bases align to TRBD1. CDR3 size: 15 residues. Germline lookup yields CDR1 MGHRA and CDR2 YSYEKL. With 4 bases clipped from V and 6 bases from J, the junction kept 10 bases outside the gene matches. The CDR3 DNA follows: TGCGCCAGCAGCCCTACCACAGGGGCGGCGGATACGCAGTATTTT. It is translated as CASSPTTGAADTQYF.

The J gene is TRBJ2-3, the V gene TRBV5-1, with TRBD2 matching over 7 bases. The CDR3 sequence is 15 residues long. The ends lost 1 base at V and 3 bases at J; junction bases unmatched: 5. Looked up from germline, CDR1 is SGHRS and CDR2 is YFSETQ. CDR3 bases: TGCGCCAGCAGCTTGAGCCGGGGAGGGACAGATACGCAGTATTTT. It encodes CASSLSRGGTDTQYF.

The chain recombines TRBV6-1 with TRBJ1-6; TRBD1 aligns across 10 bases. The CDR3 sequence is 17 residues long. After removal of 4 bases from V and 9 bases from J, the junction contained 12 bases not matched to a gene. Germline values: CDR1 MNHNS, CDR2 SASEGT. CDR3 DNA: TGTGCCAGCAGTGCTGACACTCCGACAGGGGGCACTTCACCCCTCCACTTT. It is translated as CASSADTPTGGTSPLHF.

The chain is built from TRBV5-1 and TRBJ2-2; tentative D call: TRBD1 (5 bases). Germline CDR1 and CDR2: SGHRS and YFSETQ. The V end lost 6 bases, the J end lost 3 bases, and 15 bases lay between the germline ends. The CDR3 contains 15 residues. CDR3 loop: CASKFGQGDTGELFF. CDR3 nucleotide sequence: TGCGCCAGCAAATTTGGGCAGGGTGACACCGGGGAGCTGTTTTTT.

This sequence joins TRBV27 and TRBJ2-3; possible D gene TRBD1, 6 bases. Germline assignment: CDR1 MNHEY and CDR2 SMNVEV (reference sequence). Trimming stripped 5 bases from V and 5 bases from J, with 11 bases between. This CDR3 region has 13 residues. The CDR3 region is CASSHRVRDTQYF. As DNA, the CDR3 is TGTGCCAGCAGTCACAGGGTTCGAGATACGCAGTATTTT.

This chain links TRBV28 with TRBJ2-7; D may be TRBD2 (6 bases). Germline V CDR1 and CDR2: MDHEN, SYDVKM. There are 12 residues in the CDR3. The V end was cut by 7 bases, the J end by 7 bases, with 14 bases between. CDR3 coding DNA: TGTGCCAGCATTGCCACCGGGGGAGAGCAGTACTTC. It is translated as CASIATGGEQYF.